Included here is one T cell receptor beta chain sequence, with context. In the study's own analysis: Amplification from reference gene primers served as the basis for estimated nucleated cell counts. Repertoires were generated with immunoSEQ multiplex PCR, while TCRdb's copy carries only in-frame clones and drops some. From that table come the V and J calls and clone size; the DNA was used to work out D and trimming. Among 200,000 to 300,000 clones listed, about 83% were seen once. The CDR3 is 17 residues long. Trimming shortened V by 0 bases and J by 0 bases, and 14 bases separated the two germline ends. Germline-derived CDR1 and CDR2 are SGHAT and FQNNGV. This sample was taken from a study of blood T cell repertoires in COVID-19. The wider study: Whether acute or convalescent, the COVID-19 samples came from the United States, Italy and Spain. Sources were T cells, B-cell-depleted T cells, or PBMCs; the material itself was cDNA or gDNA.

The rearrangement uses TRBV11-2 and TRBJ2-5; D is unresolved. The material sequenced was peripheral blood. This receptor was identified in a human donor in a cohort sampled during active COVID-19. CDR3 protein: CASSLDQRIEYQETQYF. CDR3 DNA: TGTGCCAGCAGCTTAGATCAGCGTATTGAGTACCAAGAGACCCAGTACTTC.